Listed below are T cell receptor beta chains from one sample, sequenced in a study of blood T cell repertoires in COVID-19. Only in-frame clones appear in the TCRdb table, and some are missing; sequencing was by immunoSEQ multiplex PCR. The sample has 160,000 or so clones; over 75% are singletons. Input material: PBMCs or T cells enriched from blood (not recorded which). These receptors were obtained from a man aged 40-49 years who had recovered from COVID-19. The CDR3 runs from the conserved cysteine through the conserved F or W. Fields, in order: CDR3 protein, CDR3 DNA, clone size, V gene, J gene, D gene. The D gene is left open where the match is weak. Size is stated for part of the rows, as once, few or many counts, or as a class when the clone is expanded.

CDR3aa: CASSEDSYGYTF
CDR3nt: TGTGCCAGCAGTGAAGACAGTTATGGCTACACCTTC
abundance: NA
v_gene: TRBV2
j_gene: TRBJ1-2
d_gene: NA

CDR3aa: CASSSGTSGGKDTQYF
CDR3nt: TGCGCCAGCTCTTCCGGGACTAGCGGGGGCAAAGATACGCAGTATTTT
abundance: NA
v_gene: TRBV5-1
j_gene: TRBJ2-3
d_gene: TRBD2

CDR3aa: CASSIGDRSGYTF
CDR3nt: TGTGCCAGTAGTATAGGAGACAGGTCCGGCTACACCTTC
abundance: NA
v_gene: TRBV19
j_gene: TRBJ1-2
d_gene: NA

CDR3aa: CASSGGAAYGYTF
CDR3nt: TGTGCCAGCAGCGGGGGGGCGGCTTATGGCTACACCTTC
abundance: few
v_gene: TRBV6-5
j_gene: TRBJ1-2
d_gene: NA

CDR3aa: CASSRDRGSNYGYTF
CDR3nt: TGCGCCAGCAGCCGGGACAGAGGATCTAACTATGGCTACACCTTC
abundance: once
v_gene: TRBV5-1
j_gene: TRBJ1-2
d_gene: TRBD1

CDR3aa: CASSFLYEQYF
CDR3nt: TGTGCCAGCAGCTTCCTCTACGAGCAGTACTTC
abundance: NA
v_gene: TRBV5-6
j_gene: TRBJ2-7
d_gene: NA

CDR3aa: CASSPPTRGQETQYF
CDR3nt: TGTGCCAGCTCACCACCGACGCGGGGGCAAGAGACCCAGTACTTC
abundance: NA
v_gene: TRBV18
j_gene: TRBJ2-5
d_gene: TRBD2

CDR3aa: CASSKQGLGSTDTQYF
CDR3nt: TGTGCCAGCAGCAAACAGGGACTAGGTAGCACAGATACGCAGTATTTT
abundance: NA
v_gene: TRBV9
j_gene: TRBJ2-3
d_gene: TRBD2

CDR3aa: CATSDGWQKETQYF
CDR3nt: TGTGCCACCAGTGATGGTTGGCAGAAAGAGACCCAGTACTTC
abundance: NA
v_gene: TRBV24-1
j_gene: TRBJ2-5
d_gene: NA

CDR3aa: CASSQAHSYEQYF
CDR3nt: TGTGCCAGCAGCCAAGCCCATTCCTACGAGCAGTACTTC
abundance: NA
v_gene: TRBV3-1/TRBV3-2
j_gene: TRBJ2-7
d_gene: NA

CDR3aa: CASRWNTGELFF
CDR3nt: TGCGCCAGCCGGTGGAACACCGGGGAGCTGTTTTTT
abundance: NA
v_gene: TRBV10-2
j_gene: TRBJ2-2
d_gene: NA

CDR3aa: CASSVVGTSQETQYF
CDR3nt: TGTGCCAGCAGCGTAGTTGGGACTTCCCAAGAGACCCAGTACTTC
abundance: once
v_gene: TRBV9
j_gene: TRBJ2-5
d_gene: NA

CDR3aa: CASSLMPRGTTFPRGELFF
CDR3nt: TGTGCCAGCAGCTTAATGCCTCGCGGGACTACATTCCCACGCGGGGAGCTGTTTTTT
abundance: NA
v_gene: TRBV7-3
j_gene: TRBJ2-2
d_gene: TRBD2

CDR3aa: CASSPTGALGYGYTF
CDR3nt: TGCGCCAGCAGCCCGACAGGAGCCCTCGGGTATGGCTACACCTTC
abundance: once
v_gene: TRBV5-1
j_gene: TRBJ1-2
d_gene: NA

CDR3aa: CASSLEPDYGYTF
CDR3nt: TGTGCCAGCAGCTTGGAACCGGACTATGGCTACACCTTC
abundance: NA
v_gene: TRBV5-4
j_gene: TRBJ1-2
d_gene: NA

CDR3aa: CASRNSRGGNTIYF
CDR3nt: TGTGCCAGCAGGAATTCGAGAGGCGGAAACACCATATATTTT
abundance: once
v_gene: TRBV6-5
j_gene: TRBJ1-3
d_gene: NA

CDR3aa: CASSLAGEGYGYTF
CDR3nt: TGCGCCAGCAGCTTGGCCGGGGAAGGCTATGGCTACACCTTC
abundance: NA
v_gene: TRBV5-1
j_gene: TRBJ1-2
d_gene: NA

CDR3aa: CASSLAENTEAFF
CDR3nt: TGTGCCAGCAGTTTGGCCGAGAACACTGAAGCTTTCTTT
abundance: few
v_gene: TRBV6-4
j_gene: TRBJ1-1
d_gene: NA

CDR3aa: CATSQNEKLFF
CDR3nt: TGTGCCACCAGCCAAAATGAAAAACTGTTTTTT
abundance: NA
v_gene: TRBV24-1
j_gene: TRBJ1-4
d_gene: NA

CDR3aa: CASSMTAATNEKLFF
CDR3nt: TGTGCCAGTAGTATGACTGCGGCCACTAATGAAAAACTGTTTTTT
abundance: NA
v_gene: TRBV19
j_gene: TRBJ1-4
d_gene: NA

CDR3aa: CATSGDAGETQYF
CDR3nt: TGTGCCACCAGTGGAGACGCCGGGGAGACCCAGTACTTC
abundance: NA
v_gene: TRBV24-1
j_gene: TRBJ2-5
d_gene: NA

CDR3aa: CASTLSLFNQPQHF
CDR3nt: TGTGCCAGTACCCTAAGCCTGTTCAATCAGCCCCAGCATTTT
abundance: NA
v_gene: TRBV19
j_gene: TRBJ1-5
d_gene: NA

CDR3aa: CASRPDRGNNSPLHF
CDR3nt: TGTGCCAGCAGGCCCGACAGGGGGAATAATTCACCCCTCCACTTT
abundance: NA
v_gene: TRBV6-4
j_gene: TRBJ1-6
d_gene: TRBD1

CDR3aa: CASSTDSLGNEKLFF
CDR3nt: TGTGCCAGCAGCACGGACAGCCTGGGGAATGAAAAACTGTTTTTT
abundance: NA
v_gene: TRBV7-8
j_gene: TRBJ1-4
d_gene: NA

CDR3aa: CASSNGDSNQPQHF
CDR3nt: TGTGCCAGCTCGAATGGAGATAGCAATCAGCCCCAGCATTTT
abundance: NA
v_gene: TRBV18
j_gene: TRBJ1-5
d_gene: NA

CDR3aa: CASSLASGGAGELFF
CDR3nt: TGCGCCAGCAGCTTGGCGTCAGGGGGCGCCGGGGAGCTGTTTTTT
abundance: NA
v_gene: TRBV5-1
j_gene: TRBJ2-2
d_gene: TRBD1

CDR3aa: CATSESRGQTQPQHF
CDR3nt: TGTGCCACCAGTGAGTCCAGGGGGCAGACTCAGCCCCAGCATTTT
abundance: once
v_gene: TRBV24-1
j_gene: TRBJ1-5
d_gene: TRBD1

CDR3aa: CASSLSSYTEAFF
CDR3nt: TGTGCCAGCAGCTTGTCGAGTTACACTGAAGCTTTCTTT
abundance: NA
v_gene: TRBV5-6
j_gene: TRBJ1-1
d_gene: NA

CDR3aa: CASNPSRTGNYGYTF
CDR3nt: TGTGCCAGCAACCCCTCTAGGACAGGAAACTATGGCTACACCTTC
abundance: NA
v_gene: TRBV2
j_gene: TRBJ1-2
d_gene: TRBD1

CDR3aa: CASSERDRGYQPQHF
CDR3nt: TGTGCCAGCAGTGAAAGAGACAGGGGATATCAGCCCCAGCATTTT
abundance: NA
v_gene: TRBV6-1
j_gene: TRBJ1-5
d_gene: TRBD1

CDR3aa: CAWNKAGGPYGYTF
CDR3nt: TGTGCCTGGAATAAGGCAGGGGGCCCGTATGGCTACACCTTC
abundance: NA
v_gene: TRBV30
j_gene: TRBJ1-2
d_gene: TRBD1

CDR3aa: CASSSPAAGGEKLFF
CDR3nt: TGTGCCAGCAGCTCCCCCGCAGCCGGGGGGGAAAAACTGTTTTTT
abundance: NA
v_gene: TRBV7-9
j_gene: TRBJ1-4
d_gene: NA

CDR3aa: CASSAALGGINSPLHF
CDR3nt: TGTGCCAGCAGCGCCGCATTGGGAGGGATTAATTCACCCCTCCACTTT
abundance: few
v_gene: TRBV9
j_gene: TRBJ1-6
d_gene: NA

CDR3aa: CASSSGVRWSGGETQYF
CDR3nt: TGTGCCAGCAGCTCCGGCGTCCGTTGGAGCGGGGGTGAGACCCAGTACTTC
abundance: NA
v_gene: TRBV7-7
j_gene: TRBJ2-5
d_gene: TRBD2

CDR3aa: CAWSPGTVYGYTF
CDR3nt: TGTGCCTGGAGTCCCGGGACAGTTTATGGCTACACCTTC
abundance: NA
v_gene: TRBV30
j_gene: TRBJ1-2
d_gene: TRBD1

CDR3aa: CASFKTGGTNWGGAFF
CDR3nt: TGCGCCAGCTTTAAAACGGGGGGGACGAACTGGGGAGGAGCTTTCTTT
abundance: NA
v_gene: TRBV23-1
j_gene: TRBJ1-1
d_gene: NA

CDR3aa: CASSESRNQPQHF
CDR3nt: TGTGCCAGCAGTGAATCCAGGAATCAGCCCCAGCATTTT
abundance: NA
v_gene: TRBV6-1
j_gene: TRBJ1-5
d_gene: NA

CDR3aa: CAISTGGGDTEAFF
CDR3nt: TGTGCCATCAGTACAGGGGGGGGAGACACTGAAGCTTTCTTT
abundance: NA
v_gene: TRBV10-3
j_gene: TRBJ1-1
d_gene: TRBD1

CDR3aa: CASSAPGVVGTQYF
CDR3nt: TGTGCCAGCAGCGCACCCGGGGTAGTTGGTACGCAGTATTTT
abundance: NA
v_gene: TRBV7-3
j_gene: TRBJ2-3
d_gene: NA

CDR3aa: CASSARGGETQYF
CDR3nt: TGTGCCAGCAGTGCCCGGGGGGGAGAGACCCAGTACTTC
abundance: once
v_gene: TRBV2
j_gene: TRBJ2-5
d_gene: TRBD2

CDR3aa: CASSDLAMNEQFF
CDR3nt: TGTGCCAGCAGTGACCTAGCTATGAATGAGCAGTTCTTC
abundance: once
v_gene: TRBV2
j_gene: TRBJ2-1
d_gene: NA